This entry is about one TCR beta chain. Its antigen is unidentified. The assay was immunoSEQ multiplex PCR, and TCRdb's table has in-frame clones only and misses some. The table has hundreds of thousands of clones, over 65% seen once. This sample is drawn from a study of shared clonotypes between healthy human individuals. Study outcomes and limitations: Compared with memory subsets, naive subsets generally had larger estimated richness. Apart from blood, nothing was sampled; tissue repertoires likely differ.

This CDR3 comprises 15 residues. CDR1 GTSNPN and CDR2 SVGIG come from the germline V gene (reference sequence). V was pared by 2 bases and J by 4 bases, with 10 bases of the junction left unmatched. The sequencing sample was made of memory CD4+ T cells sorted from blood. Subset described: CD45RA-negative fraction. The chain carries TRBV30 and TRBJ1-1; 7 positions agree with TRBD1. The sequence was collected from a woman aged 30 to 39 in good health. This CDR3 reads CAWSPGRGNPTEAFF. Here the CDR3 DNA reads TGTGCCTGGAGTCCCGGCAGGGGGAACCCCACTGAAGCTTTCTTT.